The 8 T cell receptor beta chains below were found in one sample sequenced in a study of T cell responses to AZD1222 COVID-19 vaccine. The repertoire was sequenced with immunoSEQ multiplex PCR; TCRdb's copy has only in-frame clones and lacks some. The sample lists 100,000 to 150,000 clones; roughly 93% were seen once. The material sequenced was peripheral blood, taken 28 days after the second AZD1222 dose. The receptors derive from an adult who received the AZD1222 COVID-19 vaccine.

This chain links TRBV30 with TRBJ1-2; D possibly corresponds to TRBD1 (5 bases). The germline V gene has CDR1 GTSNPN and CDR2 SVGIG (reference sequence). V was pared by 4 bases and J by 8 bases, with 23 bases between. The CDR3 is 15 amino acids. The CDR3: CAWNPLQGAGRGYTF. CDR3 DNA: TGTGCCTGGAACCCCCTACAAGGTGCAGGGCGAGGCTACACCTTC.

As for this clone: This specimen includes other DNA sequences encoding the same CDR3. V is TRBV5-5 and J is TRBJ1-2; possibly TRBD1 for D (5 bases). Germline V gene lookup returns CDR1 SGHKS and CDR2 YYEKEE (reference sequence). V was clipped by 3 bases and J by 1 base, with 10 bases between them. The CDR3 extends over 14 amino acids. This chain's CDR3 is CASSSPGGNYGYTF. CDR3 bases: TGTGCCAGCAGCTCCCCCGGGGGTAACTATGGCTACACCTTC.

The chain has TRBV6-5 and TRBJ1-2; 7 nucleotides line up with TRBD1. The CDR3 is made up of 16 amino acids. The junction had 16 bases not matched to a gene; V was cut back by 4 bases and J by 8 bases. Germline-derived CDR1 and CDR2 are MNHEY and SVGAGI. For the CDR3, the DNA is TGTGCCAGCAGTTTCCTCGGCAGGGGGAAACTCTGGGGCTACACCTTC. Translation gives CASSFLGRGKLWGYTF.

The V and J genes are TRBV28 and TRBJ1-6; D gene ambiguous. Trimming left V 5 bases short and J 7 bases short, with 18 bases between. This CDR3 has 16 amino acids. Germline CDR1 MDHEN, CDR2 SYDVKM. The CDR3 nucleotides are TGTGCCAGCAGTCTACGTCGGGAAGGGCGGAATTCACCCCTCCACTTT. Translating gives CASSLRREGRNSPLHF.

The chain combines TRBV18 with TRBJ2-7; D is possibly TRBD1 (6 bases). V lost 0 bases and J 1 base, leaving 13 bases between the germline ends. The CDR3 has 16 residues. Germline CDR1 and CDR2: KGHSH and LQKENI. In DNA form, the CDR3 reads TGTGCCAGCTCACCACCATTTTTGCAGGGGTCCTACGAGCAGTACTTC. Translation gives CASSPPFLQGSYEQYF.

This sequence joins TRBV7-9 and TRBJ2-1; D gene ambiguous. CDR3 size: 11 residues. Trimming took 8 bases from V and 3 from J, leaving 5 bases between them. The germline gives CDR1 SEHNR, CDR2 FQNEAQ (reference sequence). The CDR3 DNA sequence: TGTGCCAGCGGCTACTACAATGAGCAGTTCTTC. As protein: CASGYYNEQFF.

The chain has TRBV6-4 and TRBJ1-2; no definite D call. Per the germline V gene, CDR1 is MRHNA and CDR2 is SNTAGT. CDR3 length: 14 residues. The V end was cut by 0 bases, the J end by 3 bases, with 8 bases between. CDR3 coding DNA: TGTGCCAGCAGTGACTCGAATTCCTACTATGGCTACACCTTC. Amino acid sequence: CASSDSNSYYGYTF.

The chain recombines TRBV19 with TRBJ1-2, with D perhaps matching TRBD1 (6 bases). With 10 bases removed from V and 2 bases from J, the gap between germline ends came to 14 bases. The V gene's germline CDR1 is LNHDA and CDR2 SQIVND (reference sequence). The CDR3 length is 13 residues. This CDR3 reads CAISRTDNYGYTF. The CDR3 region has the DNA TGTGCCATATCACGGACAGACAACTATGGCTACACCTTC.